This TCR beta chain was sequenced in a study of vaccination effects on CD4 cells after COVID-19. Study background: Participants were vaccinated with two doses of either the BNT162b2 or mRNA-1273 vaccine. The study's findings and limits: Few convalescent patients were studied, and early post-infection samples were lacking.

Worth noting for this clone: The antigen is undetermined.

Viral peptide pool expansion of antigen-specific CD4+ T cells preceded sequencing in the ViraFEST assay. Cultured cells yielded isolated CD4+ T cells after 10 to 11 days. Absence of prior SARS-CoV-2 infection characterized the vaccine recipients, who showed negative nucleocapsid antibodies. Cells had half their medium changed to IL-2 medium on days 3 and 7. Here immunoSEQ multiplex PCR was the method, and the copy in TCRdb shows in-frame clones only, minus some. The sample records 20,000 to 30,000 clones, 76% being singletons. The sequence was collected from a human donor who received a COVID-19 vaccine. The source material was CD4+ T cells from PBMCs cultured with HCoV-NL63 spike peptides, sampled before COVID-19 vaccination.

The CDR3 nucleotides are TGCGCCAGCAGCGACAGGGAAAACCAAGAGACCCAGTACTTC. It codes for CASSDRENQETQYF. V gene TRBV4-1 combines with J gene TRBJ2-5, with 7 bases matching TRBD1. V was clipped by 5 bases and J by 0 bases; unmatched bases: 3. CDR1 is MGHRA and CDR2 is YSYEKL in the germline V gene. There are 14 residues in the CDR3.